This passage covers 21 T cell receptor beta chains from one sample sequenced in a study of blood T cell repertoires in COVID-19. Data came from immunoSEQ multiplex PCR; TCRdb stores just in-frame clones and leaves some out. The sample holds more than 200,000 clones, approximately 90% seen once. Sequenced: PBMCs or T cells enriched from blood (not recorded which). The receptors originated from a woman in her 30s who had recovered from COVID-19.

This clone was picked up a small number of times. The chain has TRBV10-3 and TRBJ2-2; 13 bases line up with TRBD2. The germline V gene has CDR1 ENHRY and CDR2 SYGVKD. CDR3 length: 17 amino acids. V lost 6 bases to trimming and J lost 2 bases; unmatched junction nucleotides: 6. This CDR3 is CAISWTSGRTNTGELFF. CDR3 nucleotides: TGTGCCATCAGCTGGACTAGCGGGAGAACCAACACCGGGGAGCTGTTTTTT.

V gene TRBV6-6 combines with J gene TRBJ1-3; 10 nucleotides agree with TRBD1. This CDR3 spans 16 amino acids. Unmatched junction bases numbered 4, after V lost 5 bases and J lost 0 bases. Per the germline V gene, CDR1 is MNHNY and CDR2 is SVGAGI (reference sequence). The CDR3 sequence: CASSRQGALSGNTIYF. DNA of the CDR3: TGTGCCAGCAGTCGACAGGGGGCACTCTCTGGAAACACCATATATTTT.

The V gene is TRBV29-1, the J gene TRBJ2-1; D unresolved. CDR3 length: 14 residues. Looked up from germline, CDR1 is SQVTM and CDR2 is ANQGSEA. Deletions cut 7 bases from V and 0 bases from J, with 13 bases between. The CDR3 coding sequence is TGCAGCGCTTACCTTAGGAGCTCCTACAATGAGCAGTTCTTC. Amino acid sequence: CSAYLRSSYNEQFF.

The rearrangement uses TRBV10-3 and TRBJ1-6, with 7 bases that match TRBD1. V gave up 3 bases and J gave up 10 bases; unmatched junction bases: 12. Germline V gene sequence: CDR1 ENHRY, CDR2 SYGVKD. The CDR3 loop spans 16 amino acids. The CDR3 DNA is TGTGCCATCAGTGAAGGGGGCCAGGGTCATGAATCACCCCTCCACTTT. Translated, it gives CAISEGGQGHESPLHF.

This clone was counted a single time. The chain couples TRBV5-4 to TRBJ1-5; 7 nucleotides align to TRBD1. CDR3 size: 14 residues. CDR1 is SGHNT and CDR2 is YYREEE in the germline V gene (reference sequence). The V and J ends lost 3 bases and 6 bases, in that order; junction bases with no gene match: 6. The CDR3: CASSSGQAGQPQHF. The CDR3 DNA is TGTGCCAGCAGCTCTGGACAGGCGGGTCAGCCCCAGCATTTT.

The chain is built from TRBV27 and TRBJ1-4; no clear D. Germline lookup yields CDR1 MNHEY and CDR2 SMNVEV (reference sequence). This CDR3 spans 14 amino acids. Trimming shortened V by 5 bases and J by 2 bases, and 9 bases separated the two germline ends. The CDR3 is CASSPAQTNEKLFF. The CDR3 coding sequence is TGTGCCAGCAGTCCCGCCCAGACTAATGAAAAACTGTTTTTT.

This chain uses TRBV7-6 with TRBJ1-1, with TRBD1 as a possible D gene (6 bases). The V and J ends lost 5 bases and 4 bases respectively, with 17 bases between them. Germline V gives CDR1 SGHVS, CDR2 FNYEAQ. The CDR3 length is 15 residues. CDR3 coding DNA: TGTGCCAGCAGCCCGTATAATACAGGGTCCACTGAAGCTTTCTTT. This codes for CASSPYNTGSTEAFF.

The rearrangement links TRBV7-9 to TRBJ2-2, with D unclear. Deletions cut 6 bases from V and 5 bases from J, with 19 bases between. Germline assignment: CDR1 SEHNR and CDR2 FQNEAQ (reference sequence). CDR3 length equals 16 residues. This chain's CDR3 is CASRTTDGVSTGELFF. CDR3 sequence (DNA): TGTGCCAGCAGGACCACCGACGGAGTGAGTACCGGGGAGCTGTTTTTT.

J is TRBJ2-1 and V is TRBV7-9; 13 bases match TRBD2. CDR1 is SEHNR, CDR2 FQNEAQ, per germline (reference sequence). Unmatched junction bases numbered 4, after V lost 5 bases and J lost 9 bases. The CDR3 runs 14 residues. In nucleotides, the CDR3 is TGTGCCAGCAGCGGACTAGCGGGAGTTAGTGAGCAGTTCTTC. It is translated as CASSGLAGVSEQFF.

V gene TRBV19 combines with J gene TRBJ2-1, with D perhaps matching TRBD2 (5 bases). V was shortened by 3 bases and J by 0 bases, with 15 bases between the two germline ends. The germline V gene encodes CDR1 LNHDA and CDR2 SQIVND (reference sequence). This CDR3 has 17 amino acids. The CDR3 region has the DNA TGTGCCAGTAGTATTTTAGGACTCCTAAACTCCTACAATGAGCAGTTCTTC. Translating gives CASSILGLLNSYNEQFF.

This clone has just one count. This chain connects TRBV4-2 to TRBJ2-4; a weak D match, TRBD2 (6 bases). This CDR3 spans 17 amino acids. Germline V gene sequence: CDR1 LGHNA, CDR2 YNFKEQ. With 0 bases removed from V and 6 bases from J, the gap between germline ends came to 18 bases. This chain's CDR3 is CASSQDTTGGSGNIQYF. CDR3 nucleotide sequence: TGTGCCAGCAGCCAAGATACAACTGGGGGGTCCGGAAACATTCAGTACTTC.

J is TRBJ2-7 and V is TRBV29-1; 9 nucleotides match TRBD1. Germline CDR1 SQVTM, CDR2 ANQGSEA. J gave up 2 bases and V 8 bases, and 7 bases lay outside the gene matches. The length of the CDR3 is 13 residues. CDR3 nucleotides: TGCAGCATAACAGGGGGCTCAACCTACGAGCAGTACTTC. Its translation is CSITGGSTYEQYF.

This chain links TRBV11-1 with TRBJ1-1; 10 positions agree with TRBD1. With V trimmed by 5 bases and J by 13 bases, 13 bases remained unmatched. The CDR3 is 14 amino acids. Looked up from germline, CDR1 is SGHAT and CDR2 is FQDESV (reference sequence). The CDR3 DNA reads as TGTGCCAGCAGCCCCCGCCGGGACAGGGGAAGGGATTTCTTT. Protein: CASSPRRDRGRDFF.

The chain has TRBV12-3 or TRBV12-4 and TRBJ2-5; 8 bases fit TRBD2. The CDR3 consists of 13 residues. J gave up 5 bases and V 6 bases, and 5 bases lay outside the gene matches. Here the CDR3 reads CASRPGGRETQYF. Here the CDR3 DNA reads TGTGCCAGCAGGCCGGGGGGGCGGGAGACCCAGTACTTC.

In the case of this clone: Other DNA sequences of this sample code for an identical CDR3. The CDR3 nucleotides are TGTGCCAGCAGAACTAGCGGGTACAATGAGCAGTTCTTC. As protein: CASRTSGYNEQFF. This chain links TRBV6-5 with TRBJ2-1; 9 bases agree with TRBD2. The ends lost 6 bases at V and 4 bases at J; junction bases unmatched: 1. CDR3 length: 13 residues. The germline V gene encodes CDR1 MNHEY and CDR2 SVGAGI.

The sample holds one count of this clone. V is TRBV28 and J is TRBJ1-2; a possible D gene is TRBD1 (5 bases). The CDR3 totals 14 residues. Deletions cut 5 bases from V and 6 bases from J, with 16 bases between. Germline V lookup: CDR1 MDHEN, CDR2 SYDVKM. CDR3 coding DNA: TGTGCCAGCAGTCTCGCAGGGATAGGGGATGGCTACACCTTC. This gives the protein CASSLAGIGDGYTF.

V gene TRBV28 combines with J gene TRBJ2-3; TRBD2 is a possible D gene (6 bases). The CDR3 is made up of 16 amino acids. Germline CDR1 is MDHEN and CDR2 is SYDVKM. The V and J ends lost 6 bases and 5 bases respectively, with 21 bases between them. In DNA form, the CDR3 reads TGTGCCAGCAGCCCTCTACTAGCTAAAGGGCTAGATACGCAGTATTTT. It encodes CASSPLLAKGLDTQYF.

This chain connects TRBV19 to TRBJ1-5, with D tentatively TRBD1 (5 bases). Germline V gene sequence: CDR1 LNHDA, CDR2 SQIVND (reference sequence). CDR3 length equals 15 residues. V was shortened by 3 bases and J by 6 bases, with 15 bases between the two germline ends. The CDR3, as DNA: TGTGCCAGTAGTATGTCCAGGGAGGTCGGTCAGCCCCAGCATTTT. This codes for CASSMSREVGQPQHF. The full variable domain, rest sourced from reference TRBV19 and TRBJ1-5, is DGGITQSPKYLFRKEGQNVTLSCEQNLNHDAMYWYRQDPGQGLRLIYYSQIVNDFQKGDIAEGYSVSREKKESFPLTVTSAQKNPTAFYLCASSMSREVGQPQHFGDGTRLSIL.

The rearrangement uses TRBV7-8 and TRBJ1-5, with TRBD1 matching 7 bases. There are 16 residues in the CDR3. The germline CDR1 and CDR2 sequences are SGHVS and FQNEAQ. J gave up 1 base and V 3 bases, and 6 bases lay outside the gene matches. In DNA, the CDR3 is TGTGCCAGCAGCTTTAAAAGGGGGCGAAGCAATCAGCCCCAGCATTTT. This translates into CASSFKRGRSNQPQHF.

The genes are TRBV5-4 and TRBJ1-1; 7 nucleotides match TRBD1. The germline V gene has CDR1 SGHNT and CDR2 YYREEE (reference sequence). The CDR3 has 15 amino acids. V lost 2 bases, J lost 1 base, and 5 bases stayed unmatched. The CDR3 sequence is CASSFRQGGNTEAFF. CDR3 DNA sequence: TGTGCCAGCAGCTTCAGACAGGGTGGGAACACTGAAGCTTTCTTT.

The J gene is TRBJ2-7, the V gene TRBV6-2 or TRBV6-3, with D possibly TRBD1 on 5 matching bases. This CDR3 region has 12 residues. Germline loops: CDR1 MNHEY, CDR2 SVGEGT. The V end was cut by 0 bases, the J end by 10 bases, with 10 bases between. CDR3 nucleotides: TGTGCCAGCAGTTACTCGTTCAGGGCACAGTACTTC. It translates to CASSYSFRAQYF.